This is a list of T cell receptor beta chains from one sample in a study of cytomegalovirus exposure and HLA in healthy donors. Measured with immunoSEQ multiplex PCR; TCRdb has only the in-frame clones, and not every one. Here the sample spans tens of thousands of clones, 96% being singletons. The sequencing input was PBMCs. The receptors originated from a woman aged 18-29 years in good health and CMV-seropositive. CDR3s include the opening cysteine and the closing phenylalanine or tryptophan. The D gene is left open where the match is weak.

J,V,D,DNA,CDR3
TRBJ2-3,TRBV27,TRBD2,TGTGCCAGCACGTTAGCGGGAGTTGGAGATACGCAGTATTTT,CASTLAGVGDTQYF
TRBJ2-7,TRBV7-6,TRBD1,TGTGCCAGCAGCCTCCCTCCGGGACAGGGTGTATACGAGCAGTACTTC,CASSLPPGQGVYEQYF
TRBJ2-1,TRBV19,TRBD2,TGTGCCAGTAGCCCTACTAGCGTCAATGAGCAGTTCTTC,CASSPTSVNEQFF
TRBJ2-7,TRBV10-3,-,TGTGCCATCAGTGACACCTACGAGCAGTACTTC,CAISDTYEQYF
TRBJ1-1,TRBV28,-,TGTGCCAGCACACCGGACCTCGGGATCACTGAAGCTTTCTTT,CASTPDLGITEAFF
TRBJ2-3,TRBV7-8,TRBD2,TGTGCCAGCAGCTTACTCGGACTAGCGGGGAGGAATACGCAGTATTTT,CASSLLGLAGRNTQYF
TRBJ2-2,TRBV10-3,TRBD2,TGTGCCATCAGTGAGACTAGCGGGAGCACCGGGGAGCTGTTTTTT,CAISETSGSTGELFF
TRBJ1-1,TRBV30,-,TGTGCCTGGAGCCCGACAGGGAACACTGAAGCTTTCTTT,CAWSPTGNTEAFF
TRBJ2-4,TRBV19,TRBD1,TGTGCCAGTATCGCTGACAGGGGAGCCAAAAACATTCAGTACTTC,CASIADRGAKNIQYF
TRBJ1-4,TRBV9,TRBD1,TGTGCCAGCAGCCCAGGAACCGGGACAGGGAGAGAAAAACTGTTTTTT,CASSPGTGTGREKLFF
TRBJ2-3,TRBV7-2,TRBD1,TGTGCCAGCAGCTTACAGGGGGTTGGAGATACGCAGTATTTT,CASSLQGVGDTQYF